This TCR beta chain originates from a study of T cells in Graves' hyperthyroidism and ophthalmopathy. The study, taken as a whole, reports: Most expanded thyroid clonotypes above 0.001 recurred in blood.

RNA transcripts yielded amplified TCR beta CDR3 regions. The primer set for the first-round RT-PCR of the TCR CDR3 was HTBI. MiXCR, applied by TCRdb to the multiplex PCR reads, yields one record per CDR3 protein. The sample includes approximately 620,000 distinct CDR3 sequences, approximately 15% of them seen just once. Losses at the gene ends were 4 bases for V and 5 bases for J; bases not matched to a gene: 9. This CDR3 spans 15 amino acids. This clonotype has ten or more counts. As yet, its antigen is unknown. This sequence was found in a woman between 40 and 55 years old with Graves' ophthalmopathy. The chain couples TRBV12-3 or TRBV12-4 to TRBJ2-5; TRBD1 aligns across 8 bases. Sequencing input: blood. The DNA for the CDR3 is TGTGCCAGCAGTTGGGAGGACAGGGTCGGGGAGACCCAGTACTTC. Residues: CASSWEDRVGETQYF.